Only a few counts were recorded for the clone carrying this T cell receptor (beta chain). The sample is drawn from a study of blood T cell repertoires in COVID-19. Study background: The samples span acute and convalescent COVID-19 from the United States, Italy and Spain. In each case, the material was cDNA or gDNA derived from T cells, B-cell-depleted T cells, or PBMCs.

Per the original data handling: How many nucleated cells were present was estimated from reference gene primer amplification. Measured with immunoSEQ multiplex PCR; TCRdb has only the in-frame clones, and not every one. Clone size and the V and J calls come from that table; the DNA yielded D and trimming. Of some 68,000 clones listed, approximately 83% were seen once; the top ten hold 25% to 30%. The V gene lost 9 bases and the J gene lost 7 bases, with 21 bases spanning the gap. Per the germline V gene, CDR1 is MNHEY and CDR2 is SVGAGI. The CDR3 runs to 15 residues. This TCR came from a man in his 70s with acute or convalescent COVID-19. The J gene is TRBJ1-4, the V gene TRBV6-5, with D possibly being TRBD1 (5 bases). Sequencing was carried out using peripheral blood. The CDR3 DNA sequence: TGTGCCAGTAAAGGATCGGGGGTCACAAGTGAAAAACTGTTTTTT. It translates to CASKGSGVTSEKLFF.